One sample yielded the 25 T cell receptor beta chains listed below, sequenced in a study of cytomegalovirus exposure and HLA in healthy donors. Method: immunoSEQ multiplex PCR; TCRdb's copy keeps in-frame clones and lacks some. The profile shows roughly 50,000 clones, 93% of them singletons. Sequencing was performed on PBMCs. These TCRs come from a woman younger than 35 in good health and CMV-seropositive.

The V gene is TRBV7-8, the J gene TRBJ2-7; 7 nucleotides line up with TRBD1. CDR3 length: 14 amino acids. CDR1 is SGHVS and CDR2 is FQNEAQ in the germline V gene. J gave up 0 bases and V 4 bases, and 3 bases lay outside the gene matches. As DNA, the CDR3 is TGTGCCAGCAGCTCTGGGACAGTCTCCTACGAGCAGTACTTC. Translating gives CASSSGTVSYEQYF.

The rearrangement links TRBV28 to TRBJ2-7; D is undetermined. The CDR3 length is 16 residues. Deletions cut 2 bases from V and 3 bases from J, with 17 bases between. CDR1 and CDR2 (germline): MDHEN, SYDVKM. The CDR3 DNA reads TGTGCCAGCAGTTTAGGTCCGGGTCGTTCTCACTACGAGCAGTACTTC. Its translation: CASSLGPGRSHYEQYF.

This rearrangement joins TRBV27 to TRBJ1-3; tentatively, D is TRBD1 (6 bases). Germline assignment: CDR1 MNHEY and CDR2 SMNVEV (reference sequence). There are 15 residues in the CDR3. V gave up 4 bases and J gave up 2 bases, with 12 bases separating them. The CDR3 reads CASSSAGAAGNTIYF. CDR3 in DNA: TGTGCCAGCAGTTCCGCGGGGGCAGCTGGAAACACCATATATTTT.

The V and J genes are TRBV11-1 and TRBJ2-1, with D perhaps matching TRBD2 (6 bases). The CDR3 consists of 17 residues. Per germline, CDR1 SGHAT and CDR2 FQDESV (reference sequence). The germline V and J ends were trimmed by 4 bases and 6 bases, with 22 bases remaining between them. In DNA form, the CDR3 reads TGTGCCAGCAGCTCCCGAGAGAGGAGGGCCATATTCAATGAGCAGTTCTTC. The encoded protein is CASSSRERRAIFNEQFF.

The DNA of the CDR3 is TGTGCCAGCAGCGCTAGTGGCGGGAGGATACAAGAGACCCAGTACTTC. Translated: CASSASGGRIQETQYF. The chain carries TRBV7-7 and TRBJ2-5, with 8 bases fitting TRBD2. The trim removed 5 bases at V and 2 bases at J, leaving 10 bases unmatched. Germline V lookup: CDR1 SSHAT, CDR2 FNYEAQ (reference sequence). CDR3 length: 16 amino acids. The full variable domain, rest sourced from reference TRBV7-7 and TRBJ2-5, is GAGVSQSPRYKVTKRGQDVTLRCDPISSHATLYWYQQALGQGPEFLTYFNYEAQPDKSGLPSDRFSAERPEGSISTLTIQRTEQRDSAMYRCASSASGGRIQETQYFGPGTRLLVL.

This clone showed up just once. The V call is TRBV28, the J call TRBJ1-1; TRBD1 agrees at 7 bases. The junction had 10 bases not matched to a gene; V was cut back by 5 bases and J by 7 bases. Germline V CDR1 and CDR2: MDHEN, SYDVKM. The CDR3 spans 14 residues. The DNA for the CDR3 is TGTGCCAGCAGTCCCAGGGGGGCCGGAGGTGAAGCTTTCTTT. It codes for CASSPRGAGGEAFF.

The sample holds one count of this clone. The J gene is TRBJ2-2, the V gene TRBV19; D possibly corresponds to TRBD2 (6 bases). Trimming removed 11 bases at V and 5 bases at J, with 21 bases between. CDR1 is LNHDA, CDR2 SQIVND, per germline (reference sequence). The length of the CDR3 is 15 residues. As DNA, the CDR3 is TGTGCCTCGCTTGGCGGGATGCGCGGGACCGGGGAGCTGTTTTTT. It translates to CASLGGMRGTGELFF. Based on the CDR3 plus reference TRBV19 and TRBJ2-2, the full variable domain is DGGITQSPKYLFRKEGQNVTLSCEQNLNHDAMYWYRQDPGQGLRLIYYSQIVNDFQKGDIAEGYSVSREKKESFPLTVTSAQKNPTAFYLCASLGGMRGTGELFFGEGSRLTVL.

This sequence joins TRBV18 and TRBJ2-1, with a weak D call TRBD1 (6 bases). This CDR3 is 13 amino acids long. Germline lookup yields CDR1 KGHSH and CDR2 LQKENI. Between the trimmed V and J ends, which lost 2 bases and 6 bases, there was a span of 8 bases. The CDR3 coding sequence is TGTGCCAGCTCACCATGGGACACCAATGAGCAGTTCTTC. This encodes CASSPWDTNEQFF.

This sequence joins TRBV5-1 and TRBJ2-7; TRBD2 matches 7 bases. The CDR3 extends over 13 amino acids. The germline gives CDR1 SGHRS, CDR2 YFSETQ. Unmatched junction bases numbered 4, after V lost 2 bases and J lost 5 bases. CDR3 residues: CASSFSTSHEQYF. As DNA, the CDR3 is TGCGCCAGCAGCTTCTCGACTAGCCACGAGCAGTACTTC.

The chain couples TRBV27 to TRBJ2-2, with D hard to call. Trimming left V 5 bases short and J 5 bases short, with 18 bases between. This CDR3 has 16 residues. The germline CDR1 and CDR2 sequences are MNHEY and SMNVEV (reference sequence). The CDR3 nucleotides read TGTGCCAGCAGTCCGACCACAGAGTTGCTAACCGGGGAGCTGTTTTTT. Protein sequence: CASSPTTELLTGELFF.

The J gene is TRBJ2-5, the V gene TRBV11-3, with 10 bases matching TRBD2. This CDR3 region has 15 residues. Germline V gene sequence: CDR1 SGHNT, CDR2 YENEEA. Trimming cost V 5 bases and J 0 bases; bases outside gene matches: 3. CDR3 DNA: TGTGCCAGCAGCATTGGACTAGCGGACCAAGAGACCCAGTACTTC. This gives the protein CASSIGLADQETQYF.

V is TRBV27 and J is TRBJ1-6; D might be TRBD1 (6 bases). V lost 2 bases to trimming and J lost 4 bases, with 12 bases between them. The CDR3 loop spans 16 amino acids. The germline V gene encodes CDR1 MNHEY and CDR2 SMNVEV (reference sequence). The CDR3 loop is CASSLIGGTYNSPLHF. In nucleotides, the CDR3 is TGTGCCAGCAGTTTAATAGGGGGTACTTATAATTCACCCCTCCACTTT.

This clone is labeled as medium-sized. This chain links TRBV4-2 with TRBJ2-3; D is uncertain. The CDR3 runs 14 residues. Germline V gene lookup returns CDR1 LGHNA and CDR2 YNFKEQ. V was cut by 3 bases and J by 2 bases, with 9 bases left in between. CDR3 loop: CASSHGSDTDTQYF. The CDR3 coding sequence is TGTGCCAGCAGCCACGGGTCTGACACAGATACGCAGTATTTT.

This CDR3 is CASSPSGNEQYF. The DNA of the CDR3 is TGTGCCAGCAGCCCATCCGGGAACGAGCAGTACTTC. The J gene is TRBJ2-7, the V gene TRBV5-4; tentative D call: TRBD2 (5 bases). Per germline, CDR1 SGHNT and CDR2 YYREEE (reference sequence). The CDR3 is made up of 12 amino acids. The V and J ends lost 4 bases and 5 bases respectively, with 10 bases between them.

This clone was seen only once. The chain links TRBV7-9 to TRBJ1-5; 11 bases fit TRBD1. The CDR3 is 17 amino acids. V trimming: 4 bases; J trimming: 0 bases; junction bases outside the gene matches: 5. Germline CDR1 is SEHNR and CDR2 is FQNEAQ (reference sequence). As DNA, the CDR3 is TGTGCCAGCAGCTCGGACAGGGGGCGGTATAGCAATCAGCCCCAGCATTTT. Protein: CASSSDRGRYSNQPQHF.

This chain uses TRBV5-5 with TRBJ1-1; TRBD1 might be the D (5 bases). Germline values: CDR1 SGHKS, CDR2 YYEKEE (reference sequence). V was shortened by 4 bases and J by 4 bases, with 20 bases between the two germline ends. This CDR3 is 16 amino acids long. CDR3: CASSRDPLGGSTEAFF. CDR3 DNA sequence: TGTGCCAGCAGCCGCGACCCCCTCGGGGGGTCCACTGAAGCTTTCTTT.

The CDR3 DNA sequence: TGCGCCAGCAGCCAAGACCAGGCCGTATTGTCTAATTCACCCCTCCACTTT. Translating gives CASSQDQAVLSNSPLHF. The V and J genes are TRBV4-1 and TRBJ1-6; D is unresolved. Germline values: CDR1 MGHRA, CDR2 YSYEKL. V was trimmed by 0 bases and J by 6 bases, leaving 15 bases between them. The CDR3 sequence is 17 residues long.

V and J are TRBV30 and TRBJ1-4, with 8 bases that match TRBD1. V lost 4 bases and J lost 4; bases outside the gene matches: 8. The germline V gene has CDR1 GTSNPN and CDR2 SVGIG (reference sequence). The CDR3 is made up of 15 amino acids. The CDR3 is CAWKPRTGFNEKLFF. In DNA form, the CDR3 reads TGTGCCTGGAAGCCGCGGACAGGGTTTAATGAAAAACTGTTTTTT.

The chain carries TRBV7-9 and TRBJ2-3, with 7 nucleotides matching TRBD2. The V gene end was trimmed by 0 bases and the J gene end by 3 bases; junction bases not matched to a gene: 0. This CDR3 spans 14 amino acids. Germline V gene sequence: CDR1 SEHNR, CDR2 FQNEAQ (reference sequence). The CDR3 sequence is CASSLAGGTDTQYF. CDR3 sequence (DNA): TGTGCCAGCAGCTTAGCGGGGGGGACAGATACGCAGTATTTT.

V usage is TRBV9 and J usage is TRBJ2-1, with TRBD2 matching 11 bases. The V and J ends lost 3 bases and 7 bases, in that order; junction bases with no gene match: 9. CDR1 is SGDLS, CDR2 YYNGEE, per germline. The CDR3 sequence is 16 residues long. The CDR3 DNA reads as TGTGCCAGCAGCGGAATAGCGGGGGGGCCTTATAATGAGCAGTTCTTC. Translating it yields CASSGIAGGPYNEQFF.

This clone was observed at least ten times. CDR3 nucleotide sequence: TGCGCCAGCAGCGTTATCCAGGGGTCCGGGGAGCTGTTTTTT. It codes for CASSVIQGSGELFF. The chain recombines TRBV4-3 with TRBJ2-2; D is perhaps TRBD1 (6 bases). Germline-derived CDR1 and CDR2 are LGHNA and YSLEER. This CDR3 contains 14 residues. V shed 5 bases and J shed 6 bases, with 13 bases lying between them.

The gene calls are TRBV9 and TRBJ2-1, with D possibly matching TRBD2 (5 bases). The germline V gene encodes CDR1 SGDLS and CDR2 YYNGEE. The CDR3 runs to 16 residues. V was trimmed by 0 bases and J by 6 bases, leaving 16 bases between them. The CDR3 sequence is CASSVASGRGINEQFF. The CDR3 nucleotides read TGTGCCAGCAGCGTAGCCTCCGGAAGAGGGATCAATGAGCAGTTCTTC. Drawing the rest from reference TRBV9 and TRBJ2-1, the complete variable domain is DSGVTQTPKHLITATGQRVTLRCSPRSGDLSVYWYQQSLDQGLQFLIQYYNGEERAKGNILERFSAQQFPDLHSELNLSSLELGDSALYFCASSVASGRGINEQFFGPGTRLTVL.

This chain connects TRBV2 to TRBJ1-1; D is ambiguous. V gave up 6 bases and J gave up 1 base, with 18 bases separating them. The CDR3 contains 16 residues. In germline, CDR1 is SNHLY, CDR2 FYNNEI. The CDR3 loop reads CASRAGAKVTNTEAFF. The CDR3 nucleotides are TGTGCCAGCAGGGCCGGAGCCAAGGTAACGAACACTGAAGCTTTCTTT.

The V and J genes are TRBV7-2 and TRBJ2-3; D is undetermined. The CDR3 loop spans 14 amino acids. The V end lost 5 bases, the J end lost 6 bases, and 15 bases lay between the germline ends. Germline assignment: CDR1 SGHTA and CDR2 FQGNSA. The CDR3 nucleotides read TGTGCCAGCAGCCGCCAAAGCTGGTCGGATACGCAGTATTTT. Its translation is CASSRQSWSDTQYF.

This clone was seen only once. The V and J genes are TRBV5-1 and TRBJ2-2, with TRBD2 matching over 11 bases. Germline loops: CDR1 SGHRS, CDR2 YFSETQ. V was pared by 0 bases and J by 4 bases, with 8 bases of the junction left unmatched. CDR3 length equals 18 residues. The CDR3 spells CASSLEASGGFSTGELFF. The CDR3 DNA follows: TGCGCCAGCAGCTTGGAGGCTAGCGGGGGGTTCTCCACCGGGGAGCTGTTTTTT.